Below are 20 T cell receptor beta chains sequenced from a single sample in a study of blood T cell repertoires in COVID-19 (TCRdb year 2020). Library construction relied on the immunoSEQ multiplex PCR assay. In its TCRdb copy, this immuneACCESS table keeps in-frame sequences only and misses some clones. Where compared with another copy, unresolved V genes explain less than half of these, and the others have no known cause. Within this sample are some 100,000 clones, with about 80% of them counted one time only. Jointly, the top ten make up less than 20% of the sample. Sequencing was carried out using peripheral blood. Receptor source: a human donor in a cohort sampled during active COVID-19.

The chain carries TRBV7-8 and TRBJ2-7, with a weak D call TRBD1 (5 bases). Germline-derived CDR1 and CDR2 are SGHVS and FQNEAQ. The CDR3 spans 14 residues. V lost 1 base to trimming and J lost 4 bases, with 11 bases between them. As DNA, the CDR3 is TGTGCCAGCAGCTTAGAACGACAGTCATACGAGCAGTACTTC. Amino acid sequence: CASSLERQSYEQYF.

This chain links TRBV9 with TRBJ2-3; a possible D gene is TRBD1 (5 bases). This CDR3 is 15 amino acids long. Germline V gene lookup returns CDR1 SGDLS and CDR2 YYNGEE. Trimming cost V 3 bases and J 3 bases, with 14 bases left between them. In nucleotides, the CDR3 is TGTGCCAGCAGCGCCGGAGTTACAGGAACAGATACGCAGTATTTT. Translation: CASSAGVTGTDTQYF.

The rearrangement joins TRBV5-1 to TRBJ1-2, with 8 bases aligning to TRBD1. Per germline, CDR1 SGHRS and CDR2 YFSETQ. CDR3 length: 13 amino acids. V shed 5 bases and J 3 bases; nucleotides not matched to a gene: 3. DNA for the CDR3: TGCGCCAGCAGTACGGGACAGGACTATGGCTACACCTTC. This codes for CASSTGQDYGYTF.

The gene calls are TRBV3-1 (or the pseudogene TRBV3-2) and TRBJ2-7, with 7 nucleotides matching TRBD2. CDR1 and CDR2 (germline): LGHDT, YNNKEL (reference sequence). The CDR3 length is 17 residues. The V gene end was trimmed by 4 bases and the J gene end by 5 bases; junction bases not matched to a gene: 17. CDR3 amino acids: CASSPRPKLAGVNEQYF. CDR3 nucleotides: TGTGCCAGCAGCCCTAGACCCAAATTGGCGGGAGTTAACGAGCAGTACTTC.

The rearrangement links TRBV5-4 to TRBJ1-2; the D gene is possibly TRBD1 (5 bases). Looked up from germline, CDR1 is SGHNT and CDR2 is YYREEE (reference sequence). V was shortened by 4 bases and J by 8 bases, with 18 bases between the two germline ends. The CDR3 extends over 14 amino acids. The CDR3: CASSRELQGGGYTF. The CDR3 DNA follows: TGTGCCAGCAGCCGCGAACTTCAGGGAGGGGGCTACACCTTC.

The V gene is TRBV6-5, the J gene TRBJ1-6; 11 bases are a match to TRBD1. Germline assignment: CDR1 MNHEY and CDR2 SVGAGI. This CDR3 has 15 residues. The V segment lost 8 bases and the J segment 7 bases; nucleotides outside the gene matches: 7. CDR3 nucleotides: TGTGCCAGCGGACAGGGGGCAGGTATCAATTCACCCCTCCACTTT. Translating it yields CASGQGAGINSPLHF.

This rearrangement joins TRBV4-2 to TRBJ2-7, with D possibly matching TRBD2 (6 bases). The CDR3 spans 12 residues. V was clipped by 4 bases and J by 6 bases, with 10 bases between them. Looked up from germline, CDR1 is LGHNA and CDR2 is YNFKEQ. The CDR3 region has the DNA TGTGCCAGCAGCCCAGGCGGGACCGAGCAGTACTTC. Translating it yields CASSPGGTEQYF.

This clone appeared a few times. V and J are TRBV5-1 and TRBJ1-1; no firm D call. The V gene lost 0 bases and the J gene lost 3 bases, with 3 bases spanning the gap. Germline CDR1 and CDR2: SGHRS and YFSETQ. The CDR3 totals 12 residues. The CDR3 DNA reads TGCGCCAGCAGCTTGGGCGACACTGAAGCTTTCTTT. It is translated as CASSLGDTEAFF.

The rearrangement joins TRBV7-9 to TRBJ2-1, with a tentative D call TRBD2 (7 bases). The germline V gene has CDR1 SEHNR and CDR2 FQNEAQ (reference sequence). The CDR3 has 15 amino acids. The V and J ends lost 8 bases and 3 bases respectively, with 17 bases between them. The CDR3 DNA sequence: TGTGCCAGCGGAGGGGGGCGGGAGTTCTACAATGAGCAGTTCTTC. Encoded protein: CASGGGREFYNEQFF.

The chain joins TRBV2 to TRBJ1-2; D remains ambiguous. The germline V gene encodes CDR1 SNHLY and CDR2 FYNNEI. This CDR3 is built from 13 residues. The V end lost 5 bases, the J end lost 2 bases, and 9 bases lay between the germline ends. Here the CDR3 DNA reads TGTGCCAGCAGTCCCCGGGAGAACTATGGCTACACCTTC. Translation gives CASSPRENYGYTF. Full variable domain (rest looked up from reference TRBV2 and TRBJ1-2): EPEVTQTPSHQVTQMGQEVILRCVPISNHLYFYWYRQILGQKVEFLVSFYNNEISEKSEIFDDQFSVERPDGSNFTLKIRSTKLEDSAMYFCASSPRENYGYTFGSGTRLTVV.

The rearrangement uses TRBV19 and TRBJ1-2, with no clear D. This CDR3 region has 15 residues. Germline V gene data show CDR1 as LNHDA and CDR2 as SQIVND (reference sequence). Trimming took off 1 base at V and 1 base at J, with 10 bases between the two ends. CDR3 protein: CASSIGPGINYGYTF. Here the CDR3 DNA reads TGTGCCAGTAGTATAGGCCCAGGCATTAACTATGGCTACACCTTC.

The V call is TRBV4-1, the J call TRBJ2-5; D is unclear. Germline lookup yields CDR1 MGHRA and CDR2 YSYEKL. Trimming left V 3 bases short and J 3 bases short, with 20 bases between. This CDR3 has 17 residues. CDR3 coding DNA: TGCGCCAGCAGCCATGTCCCTAACCCAACCGTAAAAGAGACCCAGTACTTC. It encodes CASSHVPNPTVKETQYF.

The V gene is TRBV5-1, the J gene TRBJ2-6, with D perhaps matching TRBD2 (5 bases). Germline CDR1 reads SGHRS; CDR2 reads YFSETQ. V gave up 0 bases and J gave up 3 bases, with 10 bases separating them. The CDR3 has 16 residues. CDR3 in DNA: TGCGCCAGCAGCTTGGAGCCCGGGGTTGGGGCCAACGTCCTGACTTTC. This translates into CASSLEPGVGANVLTF. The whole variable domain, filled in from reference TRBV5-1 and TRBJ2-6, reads KAGVTQTPRYLIKTRGQQVTLSCSPISGHRSVSWYQQTPGQGLQFLFEYFSETQRNKGNFPGRFSGRQFSNSRSEMNVSTLELGDSALYLCASSLEPGVGANVLTFGAGSRLTVL.

The CDR3 protein is CASSPTQGTQPQHF. In nucleotides, the CDR3 is TGCGCCAGCAGCCCTACCCAGGGTACTCAGCCCCAGCATTTT. The V gene is TRBV10-2, the J gene TRBJ1-5, with TRBD1 as a possible D gene (5 bases). Germline CDR1 WSHSY, CDR2 SAAADI. V shed 6 bases and J shed 6 bases, with 15 bases lying between them. The CDR3 extends over 14 amino acids.

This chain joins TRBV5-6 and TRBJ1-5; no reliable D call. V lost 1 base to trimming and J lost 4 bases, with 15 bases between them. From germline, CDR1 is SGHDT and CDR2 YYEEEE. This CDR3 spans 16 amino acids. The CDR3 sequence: CASSLRGRERNQPQHF. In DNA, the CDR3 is TGTGCCAGCAGCTTGAGAGGAAGGGAGAGGAATCAGCCCCAGCATTTT.

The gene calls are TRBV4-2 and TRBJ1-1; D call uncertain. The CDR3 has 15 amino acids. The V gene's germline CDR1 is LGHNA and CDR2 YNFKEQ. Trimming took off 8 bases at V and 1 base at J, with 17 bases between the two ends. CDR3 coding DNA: TGTGCCAGCCACCGCTCGGTCCCTGCGAACACTGAAGCTTTCTTT. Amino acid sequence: CASHRSVPANTEAFF.

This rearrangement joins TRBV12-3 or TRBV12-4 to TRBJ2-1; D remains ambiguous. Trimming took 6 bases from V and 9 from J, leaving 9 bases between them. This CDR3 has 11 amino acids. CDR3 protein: CASRAAVEQFF. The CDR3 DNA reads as TGTGCCAGCAGGGCGGCGGTTGAGCAGTTCTTC.

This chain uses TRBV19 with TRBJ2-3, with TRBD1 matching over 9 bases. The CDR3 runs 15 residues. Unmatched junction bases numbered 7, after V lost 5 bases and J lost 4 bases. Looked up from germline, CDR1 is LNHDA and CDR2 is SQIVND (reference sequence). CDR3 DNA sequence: TGTGCCAGTAGTTGGACAGGGGTTGGGGCAGATACGCAGTATTTT. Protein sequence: CASSWTGVGADTQYF.

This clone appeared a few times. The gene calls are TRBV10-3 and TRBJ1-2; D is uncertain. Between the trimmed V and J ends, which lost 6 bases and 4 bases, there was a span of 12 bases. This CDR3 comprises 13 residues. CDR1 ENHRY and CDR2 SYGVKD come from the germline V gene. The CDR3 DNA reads TGTGCCATCAGAGAGCAAGACTCCTATGGCTACACCTTC. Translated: CAIREQDSYGYTF.

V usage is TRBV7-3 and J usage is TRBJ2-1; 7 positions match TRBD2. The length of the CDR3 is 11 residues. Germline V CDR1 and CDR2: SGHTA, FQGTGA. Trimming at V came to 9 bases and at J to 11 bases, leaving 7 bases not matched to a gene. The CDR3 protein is CASREGTQQFF. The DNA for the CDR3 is TGTGCCAGTAGGGAGGGCACGCAGCAGTTCTTC.